These 2 T cell receptor beta chains share one sample of origin, sequenced in a study of T cell clones after liver transplantation. This table comes from immunoSEQ multiplex PCR, and its TCRdb copy is limited to in-frame clones, with some not included. The data hold around 110,000 clones, with less than 95% observed a single time. The source material was CD4+ T cells from blood, sampled 12 months after liver transplant. The receptor source for this set is a human patient who received a liver transplant. These T cells may partly come from the graft donor.

This chain uses TRBV7-2 with TRBJ1-4; D is perhaps TRBD1 (6 bases). Trimming stripped 4 bases from V and 7 bases from J, with 13 bases between. The CDR3 has 14 residues. Germline V gives CDR1 SGHTA, CDR2 FQGNSA. The CDR3: CASSSRGPGEKLFF. In DNA, the CDR3 is TGTGCCAGCAGCTCCAGGGGTCCGGGTGAAAAACTGTTTTTT.

This sequence joins TRBV11-3 and TRBJ2-1; 10 bases are shared with TRBD1. Germline loops: CDR1 SGHNT, CDR2 YENEEA. Unmatched junction bases numbered 5, after V lost 5 bases and J lost 7 bases. The CDR3 sequence is 14 residues long. DNA for the CDR3: TGTGCCAGCAGCCTGACAGGGGGCGAGAATGAGCAGTTCTTC. It encodes CASSLTGGENEQFF.